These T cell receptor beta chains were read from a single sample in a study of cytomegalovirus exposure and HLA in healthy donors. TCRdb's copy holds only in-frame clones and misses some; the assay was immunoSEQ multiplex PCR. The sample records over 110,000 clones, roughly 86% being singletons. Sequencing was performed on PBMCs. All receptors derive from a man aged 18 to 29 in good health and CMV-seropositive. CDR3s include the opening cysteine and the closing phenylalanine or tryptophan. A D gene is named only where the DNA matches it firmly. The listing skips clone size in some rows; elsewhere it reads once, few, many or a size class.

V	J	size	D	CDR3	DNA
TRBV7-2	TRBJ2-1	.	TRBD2	CASSSRLADNEQFF	TGTGCCAGCAGCTCGCGACTAGCGGACAATGAGCAGTTCTTC
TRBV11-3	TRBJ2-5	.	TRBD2	CASSFGTTETQYF	TGTGCCAGCAGCTTTGGGACTACGGAGACCCAGTACTTC
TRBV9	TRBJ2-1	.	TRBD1	CASSVRDRGYNEQFF	TGTGCCAGCAGCGTACGGGACAGGGGGTACAATGAGCAGTTCTTC
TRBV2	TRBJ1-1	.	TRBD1	CASRTGGNTEAFF	TGTGCCAGCAGGACAGGGGGGAACACTGAAGCTTTCTTT
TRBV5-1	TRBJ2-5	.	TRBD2	CASSTPAGDQETQYF	TGCGCCAGCAGCACCCCCGCGGGGGATCAAGAGACCCAGTACTTC
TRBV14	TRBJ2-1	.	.	CASSQGTDRYNEQFF	TGTGCCAGCAGCCAAGGGACAGACCGCTACAATGAGCAGTTCTTC
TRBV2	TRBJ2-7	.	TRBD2	CASSVGRSGGAYEQYF	TGTGCCAGCAGTGTAGGGAGAAGCGGGGGGGCGTACGAGCAGTACTTC
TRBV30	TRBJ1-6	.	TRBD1	CAWTMTGGVGSPLHF	TGTGCCTGGACTATGACAGGGGGGGTGGGATCACCCCTCCACTTT
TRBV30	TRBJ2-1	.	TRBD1	CAWSVGGQGANEQFF	TGTGCCTGGAGTGTCGGAGGACAGGGGGCGAATGAGCAGTTCTTC
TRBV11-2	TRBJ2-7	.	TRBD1	CASSLDRTGAYEQYF	TGTGCCAGCAGCTTAGATCGGACAGGGGCCTACGAGCAGTACTTC
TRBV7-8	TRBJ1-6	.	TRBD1	CASSLGGTAYSYNSPLHF	TGTGCCAGCAGCTTAGGTGGGACAGCCTACTCCTATAATTCACCCCTCCACTTT
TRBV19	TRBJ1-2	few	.	CASSEGRWSNYGYTF	TGTGCCAGTAGTGAGGGCCGGTGGAGCAACTATGGCTACACCTTC
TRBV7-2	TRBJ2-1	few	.	CASSQEANNEQFF	TGTGCCAGCAGCCAAGAGGCGAACAATGAGCAGTTCTTC
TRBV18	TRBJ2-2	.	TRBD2	CASSPQGLATGGELFF	TGTGCCAGCTCACCACAGGGACTAGCCACGGGAGGGGAGCTGTTTTTT
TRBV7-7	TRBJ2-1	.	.	CASSLRLLGVNEQFF	TGTGCTAGCAGCTTAAGACTCCTAGGGGTAAATGAGCAGTTCTTC
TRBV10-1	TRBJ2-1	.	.	CAELKHRVPRCNREQFF	TGCGCAGAACTGAAGCACAGGGTACCTCGCTGTAATAGGGAGCAGTTCTTC
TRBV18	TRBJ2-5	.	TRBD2	CASSPPSGGETQYF	TGTGCCAGCTCACCCCCTAGCGGAGGGGAGACCCAGTACTTC
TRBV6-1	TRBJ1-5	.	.	CASSTGGQPQHF	TGTGCCAGCAGCACAGGTGGTCAGCCCCAGCATTTT
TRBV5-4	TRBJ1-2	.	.	CASSLGQETYTF	TGTGCCAGCAGCTTGGGTCAGGAAACCTACACCTTC
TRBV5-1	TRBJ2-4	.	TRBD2	CASSRETSGGARNIQYF	TGCGCCAGCAGCCGTGAAACTAGCGGGGGGGCCCGAAACATTCAGTACTTC
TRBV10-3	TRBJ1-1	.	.	CAISLRGQNTEAFF	TGTGCCATCAGTCTAAGGGGTCAGAACACTGAAGCTTTCTTT
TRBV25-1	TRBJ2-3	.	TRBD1	CASSGTGATDTQYF	TGTGCCAGCAGTGGTACAGGGGCGACAGATACGCAGTATTTT